This T cell receptor beta chain was identified in a study of a mutant IDH1 vaccine in newly diagnosed glioma. Across the whole study: Previous care, which was radiotherapy, temozolomide, or both, most often involved both.

For this clone: Its target is unknown.

Described time point: week 35, safety follow-up. In the vaccine, a single dose held 300 ug of the mutant IDH1 20-mer peptide, along with topical imiquimod. Losses at the gene ends were 8 bases for V and 8 bases for J; bases not matched to a gene: 11. This CDR3 is 14 amino acids long. The germline V gene encodes CDR1 PRHDT and CDR2 FYEKMQ (reference sequence). Clones were read by immunoSEQ multiplex PCR, and TCRdb kept only the in-frame ones, dropping some. Of tens of thousands of clones detected, about four fifths appear once; the ten largest clones hold roughly 3.1%. Sample: PBMCs, taken from a glioma patient whose treatment included an IDH1 peptide vaccine. The chain is built from TRBV13 and TRBJ2-1; 8 bases align to TRBD1. This TCR was sampled from a man in his forties or fifties with glioma. Some clones in this sample may be carry-over from other donors' samples. This CDR3 is CASQGAPRADEQFF. The CDR3 coding sequence is TGTGCCAGCCAGGGGGCTCCCCGGGCCGATGAGCAGTTCTTC.